This is a list of T cell receptor beta chains from one sample in a study of monozygotic twins with inflammatory bowel disease. For each CDR3 protein, TCRdb gives one entry from its re-call of the 5' RACE reads, without DNA. The sample's table shows about 450,000 distinct CDR3 sequences. The material sequenced was blood. The receptors were sampled from a human donor with ulcerative colitis or Crohn's disease, or a healthy co-twin of an affected twin (not recorded which). CDR3s include the opening cysteine and the closing phenylalanine or tryptophan. The order of the fields is J gene, V gene, CDR3 protein.

>TRBJ2-4|TRBV12-3/TRBV12-4
CASTGLQNIQYF
>TRBJ1-4|TRBV7-9
CASSLGQTTNEKLFF
>TRBJ2-7|TRBV28
CASSLTQGTYEQYF
>TRBJ2-7|TRBV7-2
CASSLTGTLSYEQYF
>TRBJ1-1|TRBV2
CASNDGPESNTEAFF
>TRBJ2-1|TRBV4-1
CASSRAGLVPSSYNEQFF
>TRBJ1-1|TRBV20-1
CSAKGLGAEAFF
>TRBJ1-2|TRBV9
CASSVGQAGTYGYTF
>TRBJ2-2|TRBV5-1
CASRLSGPNTGELFF
>TRBJ2-7|TRBV7-2
CASRGPSSYEQYF
>TRBJ2-3|TRBV20-1
CSARGNTDTQYF
>TRBJ2-1|TRBV29-1
CSVEGGYNEQFF
>TRBJ1-5|TRBV7-2
CASSLDTFSNQPQHF
>TRBJ2-1|TRBV12-3/TRBV12-4
CASRQTSGGSTYNEQFF
>TRBJ2-5|TRBV5-1
CASSREGASKGETQYF
>TRBJ1-1|TRBV5-1
CASSLAEGTQKNTEAFF
>TRBJ2-4|TRBV11-1
CASSSPPSGAMSKNIQYF
>TRBJ1-2|TRBV2
CASSFTANYGYTF